Included here is one TCR beta chain sequence, with context. Its matching antigen is unknown. Per germline, CDR1 MNHEY and CDR2 SMNVEV (reference sequence). Trimming took 4 bases from V and 3 from J; bases not matched to a gene: 5. The length of the CDR3 is 16 residues. This record comes from a study of cytomegalovirus exposure and HLA in healthy donors. For the study at large: Early on, a data release was issued that held some 91 million unique TCRs from HLA-typed donors. General study findings and limits: Several of the most significant clusters were apparently associated with common viral pathogens in a later analysis. Indistinguishable V segments, including TRBV6-2 and TRBV6-3, were excluded.

This PCR relied on a set of 60 Vbeta primers and 13 Jbeta primers. Method: immunoSEQ multiplex PCR; TCRdb's copy keeps in-frame clones and lacks some. The sample has 160,000 or so clones, approximately 79% seen once. The TCR originated in a man aged 35 to 55 in good health and CMV-seropositive. The sequencing input was PBMCs. The V gene is TRBV27, the J gene TRBJ2-1; 11 nucleotides align to TRBD2. CDR3 nucleotides: TGTGCCAGCAGTTGGCTAGCGGGAGGTATCTACAATGAGCAGTTCTTC. It translates to CASSWLAGGIYNEQFF.